Shown below are 21 T cell receptor beta chains from a single sample sequenced in a study of T cells in Graves' hyperthyroidism and ophthalmopathy. TCR beta CDR3 region amplification was performed from RNA transcripts. The HTBI primer set served for first-round RT-PCR of the TCR CDR3. From the multiplex PCR reads, TCRdb called clonotypes with MiXCR, one entry per CDR3 protein. The sample has 540,000 or so distinct CDR3 sequences; around 45% are singletons. The material sequenced was peripheral blood or thyroid tissue (not recorded which). The receptors were sampled from an adult woman with Graves' disease, either hyperthyroidism or ophthalmopathy (not recorded which).

This clonotype was detected only a few times. The chain is built from TRBV29-1 and TRBJ2-7; maybe TRBD2 (6 bases). This CDR3 has 11 residues. The V end was cut by 6 bases, the J end by 3 bases, with 9 bases between. The germline gives CDR1 SQVTM, CDR2 ANQGSEA. CDR3 protein: CSVGTGYEQYF. Here the CDR3 DNA reads TGCAGCGTCGGGACTGGCTACGAGCAGTACTTC.

This clonotype was counted at least ten times. The chain couples TRBV5-1 to TRBJ1-1, with TRBD1 matching 7 bases. Trimming at V came to 5 bases and at J to 3 bases, leaving 4 bases not matched to a gene. Germline CDR1 SGHRS, CDR2 YFSETQ. This CDR3 has 13 amino acids. The CDR3 DNA reads TGCGCCAGCAGTTCACAGGGGCACACTGAAGCTTTCTTT. This gives the protein CASSSQGHTEAFF.

This chain links TRBV29-1 with TRBJ1-1; D call uncertain. The germline V and J ends were trimmed by 6 bases and 11 bases, with 19 bases remaining between them. The CDR3 is 12 residues long. From germline, CDR1 is SQVTM and CDR2 ANQGSEA. The CDR3 loop is CSVRTQEGFAFF. In nucleotides, the CDR3 is TGCAGCGTCCGAACCCAAGAGGGTTTCGCTTTCTTT.

This rearrangement joins TRBV9 to TRBJ1-1; D remains unclear. The CDR3 has 15 residues. Trimming shortened V by 1 base and J by 0 bases, and 10 bases separated the two germline ends. Germline assignment: CDR1 SGDLS and CDR2 YYNGEE. CDR3 protein: CASSVSTDMNTEAFF. The CDR3 nucleotides read TGTGCCAGCAGCGTAAGCACAGATATGAACACTGAAGCTTTCTTT.

The chain carries TRBV27 and TRBJ2-2; the match to TRBD2 covers 10 bases. J gave up 4 bases and V 5 bases, and 13 bases lay outside the gene matches. Per the germline V gene, CDR1 is MNHEY and CDR2 is SMNVEV (reference sequence). The CDR3 length is 18 residues. The CDR3 DNA sequence: TGTGCCAGCAGTCCCCTAGATCTAGCGGGAGTAACCACCGGGGAGCTGTTTTTT. Translated, it gives CASSPLDLAGVTTGELFF.

This clonotype has ten or more counts. The gene calls are TRBV30 and TRBJ2-6, with D unresolved. V dropped 0 bases and J dropped 0 bases, with 6 bases sitting between them. Germline values: CDR1 GTSNPN, CDR2 SVGIG (reference sequence). The CDR3 spans 15 residues. CDR3 sequence: CAWSVSSSGANVLTF. For the CDR3, the DNA is TGTGCCTGGAGTGTCAGTAGCTCTGGGGCCAACGTCCTGACTTTC.

The V gene is TRBV20-1, the J gene TRBJ1-5; perhaps TRBD1 as D (5 bases). In germline, CDR1 is DFQATT, CDR2 SNEGSKA (reference sequence). Trimming removed 5 bases at V and 0 bases at J, with 8 bases between. CDR3 length: 13 amino acids. CDR3 in amino acids: CSAQGLSNQPQHF. Here the CDR3 DNA reads TGCAGTGCTCAGGGTCTTAGCAATCAGCCCCAGCATTTT.

Worth noting for this clonotype: This CDR3 is missing its conserved last phenylalanine or tryptophan, likely due to a read error. It is unclear where the CDR3 begins or ends on the DNA, so no DNA is shown, and the CDR3 is as TCRdb lists it. The genes are TRBV20-1 and TRBJ1-4; the table's D call TRBD1 went unverified against the DNA. The germline CDR1 and CDR2 sequences are DFQATT and SNEGSKA (reference sequence). The CDR3 is 8 residues long, counting both termini. The CDR3 protein is CSARGGTG.

In its sample, this clonotype was seen once. The CDR3 bases are TGTGCCACCAGCAGGGGACTAGCGGGTCACAATGAGCAGTTCTTC. Translated, it gives CATSRGLAGHNEQFF. The chain joins TRBV15 to TRBJ2-7; 12 positions agree with TRBD2. The J call is doubtful: the DNA matches TRBJ2-1 better. Germline V gene lookup returns CDR1 LNHNV and CDR2 YYDKDF (reference sequence). The CDR3 spans 15 residues.

This clonotype was seen at least ten times. The J gene is TRBJ2-7, the V gene TRBV11-2; D remains unclear. The V end lost 5 bases, the J end lost 6 bases, and 8 bases lay between the germline ends. The germline CDR1 and CDR2 sequences are SGHAT and FQNNGV. This CDR3 contains 11 residues. The CDR3 sequence is CASSNKGEQYF. The CDR3 DNA sequence: TGTGCCAGCAGCAACAAGGGCGAGCAGTACTTC.

Regarding this clonotype: Germline and junction disagree at one end, which may indicate a read error. V gene TRBV29-1 combines with J gene TRBJ1-2, with 7 bases identical to TRBD1. Per the germline V gene, CDR1 is SQVTM and CDR2 is ANQGSEA. The CDR3 extends over 14 amino acids. The chain's CDR3 is CSVEGGQADYGHTF. The CDR3 coding sequence is TGCAGCGTTGAAGGTGGACAGGCAGACTATGGCCACACCTTC.

This chain uses TRBV7-1 with TRBJ1-2; a possible D gene is TRBD1 (5 bases). TRBV7-1 is given ORF status, its function remaining uncertain. The V end lost 2 bases, the J end lost 7 bases, and 17 bases lay between the germline ends. The CDR3 is 15 residues long. CDR3 sequence (DNA): TGTGCCAGCAGCTCATGGGGGGACGGAGGATCTGGCTACACCTTC. Amino acids: CASSSWGDGGSGYTF.

This clonotype was detected only once. V and J are TRBV7-8 and TRBJ1-2; D call uncertain. This CDR3 contains 11 residues. Trimming cost V 3 bases and J 8 bases, with 7 bases left between them. Germline CDR1 SGHVS, CDR2 FQNEAQ. CDR3 nucleotides: TGTGCCAGCAGCTTGGTGGAGGGCTACACCTTC. Amino acid sequence: CASSLVEGYTF.

This clonotype has a single count. The chain joins TRBV7-9 to TRBJ1-1; TRBD1 is a possible D gene (5 bases). Trimming took 4 bases from V and 1 from J, leaving 10 bases between them. The CDR3 covers 14 residues. CDR1 and CDR2 from the germline V gene are SEHNR and FQNEAQ (reference sequence). This chain's CDR3 is CASSSYQGNTEAFF. The DNA of the CDR3 is TGTGCCAGCAGCTCCTACCAGGGGAACACTGAAGCTTTCTTT.

The chain employs TRBV15 and TRBJ2-7; TRBD1 might be the D (8 bases). CDR1 LNHNV and CDR2 YYDKDF come from the germline V gene (reference sequence). The CDR3 consists of 16 residues. V was shortened by 3 bases and J by 0 bases, with 15 bases between the two germline ends. CDR3 DNA: TGTGCCACCAGCAGGACGACAGGGGAGGGCTCCTACGAGCAGTACTTC. Its protein product is CATSRTTGEGSYEQYF.

At least ten counts were recorded for this clonotype. The V call is TRBV29-1, the J call TRBJ1-2; D remains unclear. The germline CDR1 and CDR2 sequences are SQVTM and ANQGSEA. The CDR3 sequence is 13 residues long. V was pared by 4 bases and J by 1 base, with 10 bases between. DNA of the CDR3: TGCAGCGTTGCCCTACGGGTTAACTATGGCTACACCTTC. As protein: CSVALRVNYGYTF.

The chain is built from TRBV24-1 and TRBJ2-1; 10 nucleotides line up with TRBD1. Germline V lookup: CDR1 KGHDR, CDR2 SFDVKD. V dropped 9 bases and J dropped 5; count of bases not matched to a gene: 3. The CDR3 is 13 amino acids. CDR3 sequence: CATWGQGNNEQFF. CDR3 DNA sequence: TGTGCCACCTGGGGACAGGGGAACAATGAGCAGTTCTTC.

The CDR3 is CASSEAGSGNTIYF. CDR3 nucleotide sequence: TGTGCCAGCAGTGAAGCGGGATCAGGAAACACCATATATTTT. This chain connects TRBV2 to TRBJ1-3; D gene ambiguous. The CDR3 extends over 14 amino acids. Germline V lookup: CDR1 SNHLY, CDR2 FYNNEI. The V end was cut by 0 bases, the J end by 4 bases, with 7 bases between.

For this clonotype: Likely a read error: the CDR3 ends without its conserved phenylalanine or tryptophan. The chain carries TRBV10-3 and TRBJ2-7; TRBD1 aligns across 9 bases. The CDR3 consists of 16 residues. Germline CDR1 reads ENHRY; CDR2 reads SYGVKD. V lost 3 bases and J lost 6; bases outside the gene matches: 12. DNA for the CDR3: TGTGCCATCAGTGATCCTCAACCGGGACAGGGAACCGAGCAGTACCTC. Encoded protein: CAISDPQPGQGTEQYL.

J is TRBJ1-3 and V is TRBV7-3; no definite D call. The V and J ends lost 5 bases and 1 base respectively, with 18 bases between them. The length of the CDR3 is 17 residues. Looked up from germline, CDR1 is SGHTA and CDR2 is FQGTGA. CDR3 sequence: CASSLDPGYLSGNTIYF. DNA for the CDR3: TGTGCCAGCAGCCTCGACCCGGGGTATCTATCTGGAAACACCATATATTTT. The full variable domain, completed using reference TRBV7-3 and TRBJ1-3, is GAGVSQTPSNKVTEKGKYVELRCDPISGHTALYWYRQSLGQGPEFLIYFQGTGAADDSGLPNDRFFAVRPEGSVSTLKIQRTERGDSAVYLCASSLDPGYLSGNTIYFGEGSWLTVV.

This clonotype came up once. The chain joins TRBV7-2 to TRBJ2-5; D uncertain. The CDR3 sequence is 13 residues long. Trimming shortened V by 7 bases and J by 5 bases, and 14 bases separated the two germline ends. Germline V gene sequence: CDR1 SGHTA, CDR2 FQGNSA. The CDR3 DNA reads TGTGCCAGCACGCCTAGGCGCGAGGAGACCCAGTACTTC. Translated, it gives CASTPRREETQYF.